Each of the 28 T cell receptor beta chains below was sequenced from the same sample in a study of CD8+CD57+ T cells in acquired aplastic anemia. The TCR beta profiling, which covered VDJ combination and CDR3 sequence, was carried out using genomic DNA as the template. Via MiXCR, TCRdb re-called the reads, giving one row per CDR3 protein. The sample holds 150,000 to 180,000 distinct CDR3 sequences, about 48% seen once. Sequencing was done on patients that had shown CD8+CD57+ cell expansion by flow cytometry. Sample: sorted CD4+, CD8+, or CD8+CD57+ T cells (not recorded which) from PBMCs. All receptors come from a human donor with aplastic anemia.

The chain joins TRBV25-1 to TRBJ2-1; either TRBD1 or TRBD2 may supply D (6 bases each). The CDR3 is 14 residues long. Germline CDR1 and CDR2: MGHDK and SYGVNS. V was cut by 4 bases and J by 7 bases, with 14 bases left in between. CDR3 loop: CASSVATGRNEQFF. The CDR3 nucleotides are TGTGCCAGCAGTGTGGCCACAGGGAGGAATGAGCAGTTCTTC.

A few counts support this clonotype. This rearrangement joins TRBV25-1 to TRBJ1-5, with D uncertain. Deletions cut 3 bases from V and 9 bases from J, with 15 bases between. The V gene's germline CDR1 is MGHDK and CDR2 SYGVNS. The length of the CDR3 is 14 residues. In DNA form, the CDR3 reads TGTGCCAGCAGTGACGACCGCGCAATAAGGCCCCAGCATTTT. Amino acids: CASSDDRAIRPQHF. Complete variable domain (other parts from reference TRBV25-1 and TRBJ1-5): EADIYQTPRYLVIGTGKKITLECSQTMGHDKMYWYQQDPGMELHLIHYSYGVNSTEKGDLSSESTVSRIRTEHFPLTLESARPSHTSQYLCASSDDRAIRPQHFGDGTRLSIL.

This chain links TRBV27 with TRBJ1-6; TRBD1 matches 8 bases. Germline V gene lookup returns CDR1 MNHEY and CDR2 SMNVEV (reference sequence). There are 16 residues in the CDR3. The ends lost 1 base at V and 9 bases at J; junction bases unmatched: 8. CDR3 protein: CASSLLPGGLTSPLHF. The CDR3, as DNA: TGTGCCAGCAGTTTATTGCCAGGGGGCTTAACTTCACCCCTCCACTTT.

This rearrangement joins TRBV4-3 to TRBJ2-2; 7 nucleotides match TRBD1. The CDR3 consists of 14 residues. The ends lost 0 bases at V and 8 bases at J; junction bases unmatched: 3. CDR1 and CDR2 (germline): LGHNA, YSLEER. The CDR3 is CASSQDDRVGELFF. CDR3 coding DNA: TGCGCCAGCAGCCAAGATGACAGGGTGGGGGAGCTGTTTTTT.

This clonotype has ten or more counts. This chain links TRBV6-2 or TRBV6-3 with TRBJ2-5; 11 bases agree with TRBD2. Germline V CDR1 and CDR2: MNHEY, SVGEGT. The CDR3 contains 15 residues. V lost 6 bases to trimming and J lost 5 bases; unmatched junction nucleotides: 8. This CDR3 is CASRELAGAGETQYF. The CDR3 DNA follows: TGTGCCAGCAGAGAACTAGCGGGGGCTGGGGAGACCCAGTACTTC.

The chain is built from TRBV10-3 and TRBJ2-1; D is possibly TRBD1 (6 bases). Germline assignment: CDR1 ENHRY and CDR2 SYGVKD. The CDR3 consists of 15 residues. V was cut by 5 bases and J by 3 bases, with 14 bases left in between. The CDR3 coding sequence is TGTGCCATCAGTCCGGGACAAAAAAACTACAATGAGCAGTTCTTC. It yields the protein CAISPGQKNYNEQFF.

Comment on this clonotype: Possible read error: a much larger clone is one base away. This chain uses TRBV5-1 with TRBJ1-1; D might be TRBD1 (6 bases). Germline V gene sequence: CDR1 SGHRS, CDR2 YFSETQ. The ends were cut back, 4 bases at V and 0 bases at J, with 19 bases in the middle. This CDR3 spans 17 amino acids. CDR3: CASSVEGVQYVNTEAFF. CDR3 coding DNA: TGCGCCAGCAGCGTGGAGGGGGTCCAATATGTGAACACTGAAGCTTTCTTT. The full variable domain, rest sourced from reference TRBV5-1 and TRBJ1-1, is KAGVTQTPRYLIKTRGQQVTLSCSPISGHRSVSWYQQTPGQGLQFLFEYFSETQRNKGNFPGRFSGRQFSNSRSEMNVSTLELGDSALYLCASSVEGVQYVNTEAFFGQGTRLTVV.

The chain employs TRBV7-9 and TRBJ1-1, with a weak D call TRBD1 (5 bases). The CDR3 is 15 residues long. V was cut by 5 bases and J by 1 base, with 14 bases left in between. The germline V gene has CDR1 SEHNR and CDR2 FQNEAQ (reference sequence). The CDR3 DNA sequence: TGTGCCAGCAGCCGTTGGGGGTTAACGAACACTGAAGCTTTCTTT. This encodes CASSRWGLTNTEAFF.

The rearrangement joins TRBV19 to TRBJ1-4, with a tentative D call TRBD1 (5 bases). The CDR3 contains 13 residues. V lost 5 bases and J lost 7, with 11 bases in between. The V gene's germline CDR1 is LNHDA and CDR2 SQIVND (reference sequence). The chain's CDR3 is CASSWGFGEKLFF. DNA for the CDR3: TGTGCCAGTAGTTGGGGGTTCGGTGAAAAACTGTTTTTT.

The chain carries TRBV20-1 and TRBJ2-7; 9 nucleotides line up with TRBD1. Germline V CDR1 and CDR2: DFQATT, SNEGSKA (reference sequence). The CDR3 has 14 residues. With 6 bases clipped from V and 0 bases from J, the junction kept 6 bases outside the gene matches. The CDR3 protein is CSAIRDRDSYEQYF. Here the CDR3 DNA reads TGCAGTGCCATTCGGGACAGGGACTCCTACGAGCAGTACTTC.

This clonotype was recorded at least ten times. CDR3: CASSRTSGGFSGYTF. CDR3 in DNA: TGTGCCAGCAGCCGTACCTCGGGAGGTTTCTCTGGCTACACCTTC. The V call is TRBV14, the J call TRBJ1-2, with D unresolved. The germline V gene has CDR1 SGHDN and CDR2 FVKESK. Trimming took off 4 bases at V and 7 bases at J, with 19 bases between the two ends. This CDR3 has 15 amino acids.

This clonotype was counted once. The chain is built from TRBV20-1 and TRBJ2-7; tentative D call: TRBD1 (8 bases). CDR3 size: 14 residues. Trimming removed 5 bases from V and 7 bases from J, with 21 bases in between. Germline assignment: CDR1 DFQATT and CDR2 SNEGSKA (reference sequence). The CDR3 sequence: CSALAPDREGEQYF. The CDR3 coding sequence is TGCAGTGCTTTGGCCCCGGACAGGGAGGGGGAGCAGTACTTC.

This chain's CDR3 is CSMVVTGYEQYF. The CDR3, as DNA: TGCAGCATGGTAGTAACAGGCTACGAGCAGTACTTC. The chain uses TRBV29-1 and TRBJ2-7; a weak D match, TRBD1 (5 bases). From germline, CDR1 is SQVTM and CDR2 ANQGSEA. This CDR3 is built from 12 residues. Trimming took off 8 bases at V and 3 bases at J, with 14 bases between the two ends.

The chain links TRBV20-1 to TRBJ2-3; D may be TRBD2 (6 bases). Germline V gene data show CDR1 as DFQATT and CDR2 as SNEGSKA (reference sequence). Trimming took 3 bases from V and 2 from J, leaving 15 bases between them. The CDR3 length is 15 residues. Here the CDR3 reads CSASQVGLNTDTQYF. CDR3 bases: TGCAGTGCTAGTCAGGTGGGACTCAACACAGATACGCAGTATTTT.

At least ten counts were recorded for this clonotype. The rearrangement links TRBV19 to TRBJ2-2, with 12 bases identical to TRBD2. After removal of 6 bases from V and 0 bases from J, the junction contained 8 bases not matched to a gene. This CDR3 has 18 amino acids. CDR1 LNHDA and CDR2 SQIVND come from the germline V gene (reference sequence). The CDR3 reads CASSRLTSGGSNTGELFF. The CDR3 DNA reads TGTGCCAGTAGCCGACTGACTAGCGGGGGATCGAACACCGGGGAGCTGTTTTTT. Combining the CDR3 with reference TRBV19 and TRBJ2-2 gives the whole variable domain DGGITQSPKYLFRKEGQNVTLSCEQNLNHDAMYWYRQDPGQGLRLIYYSQIVNDFQKGDIAEGYSVSREKKESFPLTVTSAQKNPTAFYLCASSRLTSGGSNTGELFFGEGSRLTVL.

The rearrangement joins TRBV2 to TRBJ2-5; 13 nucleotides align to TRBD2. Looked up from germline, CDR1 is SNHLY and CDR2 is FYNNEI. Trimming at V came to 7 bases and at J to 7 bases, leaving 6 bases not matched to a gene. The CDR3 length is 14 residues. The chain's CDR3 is CASMPGLAGRTQYF. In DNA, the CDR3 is TGTGCCAGCATGCCGGGACTAGCGGGGAGGACCCAGTACTTC.

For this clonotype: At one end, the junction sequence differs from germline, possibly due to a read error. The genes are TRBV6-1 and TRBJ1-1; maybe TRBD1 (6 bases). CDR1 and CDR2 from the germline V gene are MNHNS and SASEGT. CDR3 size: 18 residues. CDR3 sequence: CAGRIGGSRGTRPTEAFF. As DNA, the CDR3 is TGTGCCGGCAGAATAGGGGGTTCCAGGGGTACCAGACCGACTGAAGCTTTCTTT.

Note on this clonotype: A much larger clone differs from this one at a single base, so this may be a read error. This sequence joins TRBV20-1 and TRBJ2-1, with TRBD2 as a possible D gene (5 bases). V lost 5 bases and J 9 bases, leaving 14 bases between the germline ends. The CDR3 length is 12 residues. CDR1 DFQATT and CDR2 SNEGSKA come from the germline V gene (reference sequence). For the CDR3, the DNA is TGCAGTGCTGGCGCACTAGTTTTTGAGCAGTTCTTC. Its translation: CSAGALVFEQFF.

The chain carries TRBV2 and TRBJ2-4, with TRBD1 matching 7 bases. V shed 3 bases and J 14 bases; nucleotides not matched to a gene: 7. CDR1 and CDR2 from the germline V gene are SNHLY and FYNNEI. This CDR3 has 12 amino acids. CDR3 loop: CASSDRDRTEYF. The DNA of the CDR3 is TGTGCCAGCAGTGATCGGGACAGAACGGAGTACTTC.

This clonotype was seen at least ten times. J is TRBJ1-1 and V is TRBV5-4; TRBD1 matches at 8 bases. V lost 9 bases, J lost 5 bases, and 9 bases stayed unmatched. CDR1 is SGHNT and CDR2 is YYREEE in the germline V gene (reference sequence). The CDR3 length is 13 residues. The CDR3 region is CATTGTGGTEAFF. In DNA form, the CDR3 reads TGTGCCACCACCGGGACAGGCGGAACTGAAGCTTTCTTT. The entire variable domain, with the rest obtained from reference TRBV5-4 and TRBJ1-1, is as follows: ETGVTQSPTHLIKTRGQQVTLRCSSQSGHNTVSWYQQALGQGPQFIFQYYREEENGRGNFPPRFSGLQFPNYSSELNVNALELDDSALYLCATTGTGGTEAFFGQGTRLTVV.

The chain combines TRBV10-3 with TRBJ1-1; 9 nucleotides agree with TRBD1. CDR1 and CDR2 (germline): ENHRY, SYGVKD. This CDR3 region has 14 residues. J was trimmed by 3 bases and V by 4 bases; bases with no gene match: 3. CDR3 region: CAISGDRVDTEAFF. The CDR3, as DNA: TGTGCCATCAGTGGGGACAGGGTCGACACTGAAGCTTTCTTT.

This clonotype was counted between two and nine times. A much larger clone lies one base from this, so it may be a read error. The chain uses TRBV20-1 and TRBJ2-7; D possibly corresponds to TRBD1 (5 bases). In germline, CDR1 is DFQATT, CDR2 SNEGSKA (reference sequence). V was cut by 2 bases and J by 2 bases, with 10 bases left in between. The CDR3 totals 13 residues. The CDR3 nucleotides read TGCAGTGCTAGACTGACAGCCGCCTACGAGCAGTACTTC. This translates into CSARLTAAYEQYF.

Here the CDR3 reads CASSEGDRAYEQYF. CDR3 in DNA: TGTGCCAGCAGTGAAGGGGACAGAGCCTACGAGCAGTACTTC. This sequence joins TRBV2 and TRBJ2-7, with 7 bases that match TRBD1. The CDR3 runs to 14 residues. J lost 2 bases, V lost 1 base, and 2 bases had no gene match. Germline CDR1 reads SNHLY; CDR2 reads FYNNEI. Filled out from reference TRBV2 and TRBJ2-7, the complete variable domain reads EPEVTQTPSHQVTQMGQEVILRCVPISNHLYFYWYRQILGQKVEFLVSFYNNEISEKSEIFDDQFSVERPDGSNFTLKIRSTKLEDSAMYFCASSEGDRAYEQYFGPGTRLTVT.

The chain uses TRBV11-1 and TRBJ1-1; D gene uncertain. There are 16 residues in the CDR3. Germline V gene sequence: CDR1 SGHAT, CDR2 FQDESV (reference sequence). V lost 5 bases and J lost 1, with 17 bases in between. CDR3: CASSLSNREKNTEAFF. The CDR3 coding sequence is TGTGCCAGCAGCCTATCCAACAGAGAAAAGAACACTGAAGCTTTCTTT.

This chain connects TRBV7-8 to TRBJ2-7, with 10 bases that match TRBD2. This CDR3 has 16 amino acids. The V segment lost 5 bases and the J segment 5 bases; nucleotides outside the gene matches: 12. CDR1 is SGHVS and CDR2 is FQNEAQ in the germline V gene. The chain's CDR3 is CASSPQGAGGRNEQYF. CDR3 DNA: TGTGCCAGCAGCCCCCAAGGAGCGGGGGGGCGTAACGAGCAGTACTTC.

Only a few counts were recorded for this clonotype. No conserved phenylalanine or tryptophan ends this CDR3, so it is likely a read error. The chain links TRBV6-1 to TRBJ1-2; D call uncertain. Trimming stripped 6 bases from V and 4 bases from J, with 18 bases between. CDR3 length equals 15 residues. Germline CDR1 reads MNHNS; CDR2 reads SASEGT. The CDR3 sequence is CASSHTDGVRYGYTS. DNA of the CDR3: TGTGCCAGCAGCCACACAGACGGGGTCCGCTATGGCTACACCTCC.

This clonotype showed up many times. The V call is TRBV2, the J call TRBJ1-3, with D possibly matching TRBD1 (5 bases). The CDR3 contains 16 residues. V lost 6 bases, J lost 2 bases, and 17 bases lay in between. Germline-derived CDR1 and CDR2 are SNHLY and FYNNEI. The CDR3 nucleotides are TGTGCCAGCAGAGGTCCATCGGGACTGACTGGAAACACCATATATTTT. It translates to CASRGPSGLTGNTIYF.

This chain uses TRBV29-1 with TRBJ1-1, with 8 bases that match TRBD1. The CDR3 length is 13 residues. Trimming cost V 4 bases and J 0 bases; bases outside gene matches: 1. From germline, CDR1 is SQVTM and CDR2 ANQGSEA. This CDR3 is CSVGTGMNTEAFF. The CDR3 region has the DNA TGCAGCGTTGGGACAGGGATGAACACTGAAGCTTTCTTT.